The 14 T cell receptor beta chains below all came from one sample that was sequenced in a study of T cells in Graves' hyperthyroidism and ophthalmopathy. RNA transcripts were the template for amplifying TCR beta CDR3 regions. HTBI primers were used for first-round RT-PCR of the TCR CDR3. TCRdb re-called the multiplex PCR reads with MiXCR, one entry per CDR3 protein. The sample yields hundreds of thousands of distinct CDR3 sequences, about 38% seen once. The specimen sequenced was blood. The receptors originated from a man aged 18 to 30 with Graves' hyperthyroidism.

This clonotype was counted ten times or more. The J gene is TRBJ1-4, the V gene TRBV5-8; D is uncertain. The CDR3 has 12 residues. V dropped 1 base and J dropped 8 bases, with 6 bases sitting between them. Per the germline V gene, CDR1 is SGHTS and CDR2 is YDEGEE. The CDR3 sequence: CASSLYQEKLFF. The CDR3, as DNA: TGTGCCAGCAGCTTGTACCAGGAAAAACTGTTTTTT.

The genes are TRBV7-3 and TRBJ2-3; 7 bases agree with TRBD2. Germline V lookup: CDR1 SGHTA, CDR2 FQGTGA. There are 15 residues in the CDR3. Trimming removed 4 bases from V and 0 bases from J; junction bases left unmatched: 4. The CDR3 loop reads CASSSSGGSTDTQYF. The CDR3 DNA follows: TGTGCCAGCAGCTCTTCGGGGGGTAGCACAGATACGCAGTATTTT.

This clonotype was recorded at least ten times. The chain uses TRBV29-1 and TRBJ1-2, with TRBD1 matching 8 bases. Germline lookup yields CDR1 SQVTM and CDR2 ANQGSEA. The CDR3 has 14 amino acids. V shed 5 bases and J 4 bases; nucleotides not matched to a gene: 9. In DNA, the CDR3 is TGCAGCGTTATGGACCCAGGGGGCCCCTATGGCTACACCTTC. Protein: CSVMDPGGPYGYTF.

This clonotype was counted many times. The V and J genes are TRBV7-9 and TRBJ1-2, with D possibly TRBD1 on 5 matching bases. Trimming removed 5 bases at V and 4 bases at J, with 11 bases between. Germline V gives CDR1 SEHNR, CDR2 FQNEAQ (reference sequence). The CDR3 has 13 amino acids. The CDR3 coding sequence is TGTGCCAGCAGCACCGACAGTAGCTATGGCTACACCTTC. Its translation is CASSTDSSYGYTF.

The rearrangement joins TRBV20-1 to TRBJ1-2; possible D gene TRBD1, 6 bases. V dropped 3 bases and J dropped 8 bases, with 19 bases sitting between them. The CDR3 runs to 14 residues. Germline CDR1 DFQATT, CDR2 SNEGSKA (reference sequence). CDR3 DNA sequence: TGCAGTGCTAGCTCGTGGAAGACAGACAGGGGCTACACCTTC. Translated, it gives CSASSWKTDRGYTF.

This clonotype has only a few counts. The CDR3 region is CASSFEFMNTEAFF. The CDR3 nucleotides are TGTGCCAGCAGCTTCGAGTTCATGAACACTGAAGCTTTCTTT. This chain uses TRBV5-6 with TRBJ1-1; D gene uncertain. This CDR3 spans 14 amino acids. Germline CDR1 reads SGHDT; CDR2 reads YYEEEE. Trimming removed 2 bases from V and 0 bases from J, with 8 bases in between.

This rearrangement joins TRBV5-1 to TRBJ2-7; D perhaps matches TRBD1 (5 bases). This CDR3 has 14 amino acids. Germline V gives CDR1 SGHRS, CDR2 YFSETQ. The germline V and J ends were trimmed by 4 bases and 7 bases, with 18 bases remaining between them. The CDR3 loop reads CASSLVQGTQEQYF. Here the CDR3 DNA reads TGCGCCAGCAGCCTAGTCCAGGGCACCCAGGAGCAGTACTTC.

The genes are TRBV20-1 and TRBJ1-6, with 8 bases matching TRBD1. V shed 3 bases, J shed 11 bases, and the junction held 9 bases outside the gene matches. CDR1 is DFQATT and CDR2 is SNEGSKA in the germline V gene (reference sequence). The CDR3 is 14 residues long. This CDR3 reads CSARGGTGHTPLHF. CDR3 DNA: TGCAGTGCTAGGGGTGGGACAGGTCATACACCCCTCCACTTT.

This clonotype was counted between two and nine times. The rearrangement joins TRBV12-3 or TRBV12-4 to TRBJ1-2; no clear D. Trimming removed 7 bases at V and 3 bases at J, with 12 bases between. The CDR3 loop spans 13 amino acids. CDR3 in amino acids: CASTEPGYYGYTF. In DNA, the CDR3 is TGTGCCAGCACCGAACCTGGGTACTATGGCTACACCTTC.

DNA of the CDR3: TGTGCCAGCAGTTTGTCGCGGACGGTGGAGTCACCCCTCCACTTT. Protein product: CASSLSRTVESPLHF. This chain uses TRBV7-6 with TRBJ1-6; no firm D call. V lost 6 bases to trimming and J lost 10 bases, with 19 bases between them. The CDR3 is 15 residues long. Germline V gives CDR1 SGHVS, CDR2 FNYEAQ.

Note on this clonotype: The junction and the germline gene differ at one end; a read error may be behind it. The CDR3 spells CASSGQVGPEAFF. The CDR3 DNA reads TGCGCCAGCAGCGGACAGGTAGGACCTGAAGCTTTCTTT. V is TRBV9 and J is TRBJ1-1; 7 bases agree with TRBD1. From germline, CDR1 is SGDLS and CDR2 YYNGEE. The CDR3 contains 13 residues.

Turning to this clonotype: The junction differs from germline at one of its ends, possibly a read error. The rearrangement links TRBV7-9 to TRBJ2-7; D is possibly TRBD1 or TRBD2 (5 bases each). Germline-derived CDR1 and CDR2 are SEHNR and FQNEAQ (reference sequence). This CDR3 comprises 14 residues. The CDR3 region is CASSRIVGAYEQYF. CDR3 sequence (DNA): TGCGCCAGCAGCCGGATTGTGGGGGCCTACGAGCAGTACTTC.

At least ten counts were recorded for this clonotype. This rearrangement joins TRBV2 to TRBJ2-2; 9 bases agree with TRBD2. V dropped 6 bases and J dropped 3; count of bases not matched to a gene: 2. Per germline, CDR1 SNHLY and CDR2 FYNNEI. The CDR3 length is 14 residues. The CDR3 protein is CASRLAGYTGELFF. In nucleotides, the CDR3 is TGTGCCAGCAGGCTAGCGGGGTACACCGGGGAGCTGTTTTTT.

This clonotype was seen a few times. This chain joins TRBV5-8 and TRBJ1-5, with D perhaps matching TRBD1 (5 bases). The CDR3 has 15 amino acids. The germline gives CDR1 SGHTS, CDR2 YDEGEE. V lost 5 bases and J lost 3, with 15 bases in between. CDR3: CASRQAGMPNQPQHF. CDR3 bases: TGTGCCAGCAGGCAAGCAGGGATGCCCAATCAGCCCCAGCATTTT.